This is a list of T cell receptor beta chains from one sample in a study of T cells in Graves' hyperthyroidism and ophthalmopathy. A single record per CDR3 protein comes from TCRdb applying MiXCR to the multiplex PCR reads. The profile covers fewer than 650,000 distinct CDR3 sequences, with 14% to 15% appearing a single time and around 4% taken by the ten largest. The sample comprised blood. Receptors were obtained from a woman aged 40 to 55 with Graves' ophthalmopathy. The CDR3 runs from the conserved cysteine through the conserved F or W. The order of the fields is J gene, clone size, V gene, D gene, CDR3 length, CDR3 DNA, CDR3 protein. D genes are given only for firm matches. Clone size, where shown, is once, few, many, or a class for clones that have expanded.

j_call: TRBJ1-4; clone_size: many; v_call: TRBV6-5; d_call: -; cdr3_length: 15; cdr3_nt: TGTGCCAGCAGTTCAGAGGGGGAAGCTAATGAAAAACTGTTTTTT; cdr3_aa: CASSSEGEANEKLFF
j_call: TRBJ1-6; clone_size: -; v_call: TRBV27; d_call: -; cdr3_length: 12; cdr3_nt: TGTGCCAGCAGTCGGACGAATTCACCCCTCCACTTT; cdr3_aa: CASSRTNSPLHF
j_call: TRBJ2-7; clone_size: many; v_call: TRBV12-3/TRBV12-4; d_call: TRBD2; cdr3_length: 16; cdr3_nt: TGTGCCAGCAGCGAGACGTGGGCAGCGCGGGAGTACGAGCAGTACTTC; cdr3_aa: CASSETWAAREYEQYF
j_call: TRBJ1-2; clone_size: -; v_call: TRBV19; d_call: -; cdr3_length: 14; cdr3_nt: TGTGCCAGTAGGCCTCGGGGGGAGAGAAATGGCTACACCTTC; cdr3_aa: CASRPRGERNGYTF
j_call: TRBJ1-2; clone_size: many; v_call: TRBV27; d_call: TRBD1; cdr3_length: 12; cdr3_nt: TGTGCCAGCAGCCTCAGGGGGAGTGGCTACACCTTC; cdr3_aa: CASSLRGSGYTF
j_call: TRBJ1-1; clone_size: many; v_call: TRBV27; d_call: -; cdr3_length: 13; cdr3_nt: TGTGCCAGCAGTCAAAGGACAGCTCCTGAAGCTTTCTTT; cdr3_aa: CASSQRTAPEAFF
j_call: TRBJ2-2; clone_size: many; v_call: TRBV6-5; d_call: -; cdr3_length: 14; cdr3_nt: TGTGCCAGCAGTTACGGCAGGGACACCGGGGAGCTGTTTTTT; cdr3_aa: CASSYGRDTGELFF
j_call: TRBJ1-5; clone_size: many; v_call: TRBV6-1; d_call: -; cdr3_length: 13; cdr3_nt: TGTGCCAGCACCCGGGCAGGTGGACAGCCCCAGCATTTT; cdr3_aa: CASTRAGGQPQHF
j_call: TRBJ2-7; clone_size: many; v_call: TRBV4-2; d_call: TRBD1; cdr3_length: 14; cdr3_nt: TGTGCCAGCAGCCAAGAGGACAGGGGCCTCGAGCAGTACTTC; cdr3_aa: CASSQEDRGLEQYF
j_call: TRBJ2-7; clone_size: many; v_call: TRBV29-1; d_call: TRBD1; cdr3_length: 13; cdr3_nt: TGCAGCGCTAGCCTTGACAGGGGCTACGAGCAGTACTTC; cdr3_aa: CSASLDRGYEQYF
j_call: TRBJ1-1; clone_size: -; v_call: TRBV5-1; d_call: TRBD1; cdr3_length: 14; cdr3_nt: TGCGCCAGCAGCCTCAGACAGGGGGGAAGGGAAGCTTTCTTT; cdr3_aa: CASSLRQGGREAFF
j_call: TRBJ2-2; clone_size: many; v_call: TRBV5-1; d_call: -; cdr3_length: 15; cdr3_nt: TGCGCCAGCAGCTTGGCGCGGAAGGAGGCCGGGGAGCTGTTTTTT; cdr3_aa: CASSLARKEAGELFF
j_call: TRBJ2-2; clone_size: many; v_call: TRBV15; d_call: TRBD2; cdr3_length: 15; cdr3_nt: TGTGCCACCAGCAGGGGAGGGTCGAACACCGGGGAGCTGTTTTTT; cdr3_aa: CATSRGGSNTGELFF